The source of this T cell receptor beta chain is a study of blood T cell repertoires in COVID-19. Study-level background: COVID-19 samples collected from the United States, Italy and Spain covered acute and convalescent phases. From T cells, B-cell-depleted T cells, or PBMCs came the material, which was cDNA or gDNA.

The V end lost 7 bases, the J end lost 7 bases, and 23 bases lay between the germline ends. The CDR3 is made up of 16 amino acids. The germline V gene encodes CDR1 LNHDA and CDR2 SQIVND (reference sequence). Original handling: Reference gene primers were amplified, and this amplification served to estimate nucleated cell counts. This table comes from immunoSEQ multiplex PCR, and its TCRdb copy is limited to in-frame clones, with some not included. V, J and clone size are taken as reported in that table, and D and trimming were inferred from the DNA itself. The sample shows approximately 81,000 clones, approximately 82% of them seen only once.

The chain joins TRBV19 to TRBJ1-5, with D possibly TRBD1 on 6 matching bases. The sample consisted of peripheral blood. This sequence originates from a human donor in a cohort sampled during active COVID-19. In DNA, the CDR3 is TGTGCCAGTACCCCTAAGGTGGCAGGGGTGATCCAGCCCCAGCATTTT. Amino acid sequence: CASTPKVAGVIQPQHF.